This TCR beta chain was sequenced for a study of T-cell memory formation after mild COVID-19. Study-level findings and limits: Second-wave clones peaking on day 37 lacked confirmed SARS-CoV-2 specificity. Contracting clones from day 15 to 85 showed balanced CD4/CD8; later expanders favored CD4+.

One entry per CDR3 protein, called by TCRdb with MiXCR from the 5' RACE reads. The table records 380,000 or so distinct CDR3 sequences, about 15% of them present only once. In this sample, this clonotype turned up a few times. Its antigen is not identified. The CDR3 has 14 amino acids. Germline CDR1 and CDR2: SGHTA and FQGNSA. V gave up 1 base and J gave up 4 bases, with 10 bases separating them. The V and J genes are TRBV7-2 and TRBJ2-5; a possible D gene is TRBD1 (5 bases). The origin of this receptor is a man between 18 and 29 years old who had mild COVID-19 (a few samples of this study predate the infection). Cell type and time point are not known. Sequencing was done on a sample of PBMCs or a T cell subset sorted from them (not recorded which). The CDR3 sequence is CASSLVGRRETQYF. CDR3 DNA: TGTGCCAGCAGCTTAGTGGGGCGGCGAGAGACCCAGTACTTC.